The 10 T cell receptor beta chains reported below all come from one sample, sequenced in a study of shared clonotypes between healthy human individuals. Data came from immunoSEQ multiplex PCR; TCRdb stores just in-frame clones and leaves some out. Among 800,000 or so clones listed, just over 95% were seen once. As defined, naive CD8 cells were CD45RO-negative and positively selected for CCR7, with terminally differentiated effector memory CD45RA+ cells excluded. The sample comprised naive CD8+ T cells sorted from blood. These receptors originate from a man aged 25-40 years in good health.

The DNA of the CDR3 is TGTGCCAGTAGCCCCAGCCTAAAAGGCTACGAGCAGTACTTC. This sequence encodes CASSPSLKGYEQYF. This chain links TRBV19 with TRBJ2-7, with D unresolved. This CDR3 spans 14 amino acids. Trimming pared 6 bases from V and 3 bases from J, leaving 15 bases between. CDR1 and CDR2 from the germline V gene are LNHDA and SQIVND (reference sequence).

The chain couples TRBV6-1 to TRBJ1-2; no reliable D call. Per the germline V gene, CDR1 is MNHNS and CDR2 is SASEGT. The CDR3 is made up of 16 amino acids. Trimming took off 4 bases at V and 0 bases at J, with 15 bases between the two ends. DNA of the CDR3: TGTGCCAGCAGTGGTAAATACCAGGAGCCTAACTATGGCTACACCTTC. This sequence encodes CASSGKYQEPNYGYTF.

CDR3 DNA sequence: TGTGCCAGCAGGGGGGGTAGCGGGATATATGAGCAGTTCTTC. Translation gives CASRGGSGIYEQFF. This chain connects TRBV27 to TRBJ2-1; 8 bases match TRBD2. Germline CDR1 MNHEY, CDR2 SMNVEV (reference sequence). V trimming: 6 bases; J trimming: 8 bases; junction bases outside the gene matches: 9. There are 14 residues in the CDR3.

The chain joins TRBV4-1 to TRBJ2-1; no clear D. This CDR3 region has 14 residues. Germline V gene lookup returns CDR1 MGHRA and CDR2 YSYEKL. The ends were cut back, 1 base at V and 5 bases at J, with 9 bases in the middle. In nucleotides, the CDR3 is TGCGCCAGCAGCCAAGCGCCTGGCCACAATGAGCAGTTCTTC. Protein product: CASSQAPGHNEQFF.

The J gene is TRBJ1-1, the V gene TRBV7-3; tentative D call: TRBD1 (5 bases). V lost 9 bases and J 1 base, leaving 18 bases between the germline ends. Germline V lookup: CDR1 SGHTA, CDR2 FQGTGA. The CDR3 has 15 residues. DNA of the CDR3: TGTGCCAGTAGTCTAGGTTGGGGGTCGAACACTGAAGCTTTCTTT. Translation: CASSLGWGSNTEAFF.

The chain recombines TRBV30 with TRBJ1-1; D remains unclear. Germline CDR1 GTSNPN, CDR2 SVGIG (reference sequence). This CDR3 is 11 amino acids long. The ends were cut back, 4 bases at V and 1 base at J, with 4 bases in the middle. CDR3: CAWMPNTEAFF. The CDR3 DNA sequence: TGTGCCTGGATGCCGAACACTGAAGCTTTCTTT.

The chain uses TRBV7-9 and TRBJ2-1, with unresolved D. With 4 bases removed from V and 8 bases from J, the gap between germline ends came to 6 bases. Germline V gene lookup returns CDR1 SEHNR and CDR2 FQNEAQ (reference sequence). This CDR3 has 11 residues. CDR3 residues: CASSSAHEQFF. In nucleotides, the CDR3 is TGTGCCAGCAGCTCGGCCCATGAGCAGTTCTTC.

The V gene is TRBV5-1, the J gene TRBJ2-1; D is perhaps TRBD1 or TRBD2 (6 bases each). The V gene lost 0 bases and the J gene lost 7 bases, with 17 bases spanning the gap. From germline, CDR1 is SGHRS and CDR2 YFSETQ. The CDR3 loop spans 16 amino acids. As DNA, the CDR3 is TGCGCCAGCAGCTTGGAAGGGGGAGGCCTGGGGAATGAGCAGTTCTTC. Translation: CASSLEGGGLGNEQFF. Full variable domain (outside the CDR3, taken from reference TRBV5-1 and TRBJ2-1): KAGVTQTPRYLIKTRGQQVTLSCSPISGHRSVSWYQQTPGQGLQFLFEYFSETQRNKGNFPGRFSGRQFSNSRSEMNVSTLELGDSALYLCASSLEGGGLGNEQFFGPGTRLTVL.

The gene calls are TRBV4-1 and TRBJ2-5; no firm D call. CDR3 length: 13 amino acids. Trimming stripped 3 bases from V and 4 bases from J, with 9 bases between. Germline values: CDR1 MGHRA, CDR2 YSYEKL. DNA for the CDR3: TGCGCCAGCAGCCACTCCCTCGGAGAGACCCAGTACTTC. It codes for CASSHSLGETQYF.

The rearrangement joins TRBV7-8 to TRBJ2-7; D perhaps matches TRBD1 (6 bases). The CDR3 loop spans 15 amino acids. CDR1 and CDR2 from the germline V gene are SGHVS and FQNEAQ. Trimming took off 4 bases at V and 3 bases at J, with 16 bases between the two ends. CDR3: CASSSARDKRYEQYF. Here the CDR3 DNA reads TGTGCCAGCAGCTCAGCCCGGGACAAGCGCTACGAGCAGTACTTC.